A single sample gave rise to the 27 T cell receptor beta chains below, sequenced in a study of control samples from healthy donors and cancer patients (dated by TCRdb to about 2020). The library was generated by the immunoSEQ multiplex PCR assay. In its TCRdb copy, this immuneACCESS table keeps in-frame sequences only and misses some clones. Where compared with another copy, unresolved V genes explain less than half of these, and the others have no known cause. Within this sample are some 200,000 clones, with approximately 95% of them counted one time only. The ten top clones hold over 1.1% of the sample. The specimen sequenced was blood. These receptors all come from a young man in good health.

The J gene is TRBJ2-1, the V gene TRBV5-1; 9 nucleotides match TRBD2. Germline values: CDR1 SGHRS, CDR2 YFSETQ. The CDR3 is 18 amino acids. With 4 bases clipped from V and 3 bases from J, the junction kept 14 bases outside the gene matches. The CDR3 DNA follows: TGCGCCAGCAGCCGTCAGGGGGTCGAGACTAGCGGCTACAATGAGCAGTTCTTC. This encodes CASSRQGVETSGYNEQFF.

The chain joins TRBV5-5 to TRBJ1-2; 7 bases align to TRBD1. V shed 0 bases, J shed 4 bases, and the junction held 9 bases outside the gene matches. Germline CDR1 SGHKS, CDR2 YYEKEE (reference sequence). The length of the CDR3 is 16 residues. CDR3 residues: CASSLEGAGARYGYTF. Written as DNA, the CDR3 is TGTGCCAGCAGCTTGGAGGGGGCAGGGGCCCGCTATGGCTACACCTTC.

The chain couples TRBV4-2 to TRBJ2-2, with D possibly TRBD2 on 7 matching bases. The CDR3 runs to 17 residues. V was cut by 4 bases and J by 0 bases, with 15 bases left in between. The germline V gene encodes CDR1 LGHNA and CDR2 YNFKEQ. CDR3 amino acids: CASSPPSGGANTGELFF. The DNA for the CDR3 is TGTGCCAGCAGCCCCCCTTCGGGGGGCGCGAACACCGGGGAGCTGTTTTTT.

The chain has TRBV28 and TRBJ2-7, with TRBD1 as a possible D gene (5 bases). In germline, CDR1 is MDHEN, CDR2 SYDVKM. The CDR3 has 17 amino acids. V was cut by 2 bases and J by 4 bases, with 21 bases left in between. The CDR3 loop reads CASSLRILEPGPYEQYF. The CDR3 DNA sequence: TGTGCCAGCAGTTTACGCATACTTGAGCCAGGGCCGTACGAGCAGTACTTC.

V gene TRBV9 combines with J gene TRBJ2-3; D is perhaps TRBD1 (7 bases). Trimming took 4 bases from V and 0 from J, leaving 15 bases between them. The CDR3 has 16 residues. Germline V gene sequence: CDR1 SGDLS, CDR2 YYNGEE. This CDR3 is CASSSGGYQSTDTQYF. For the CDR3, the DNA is TGTGCCAGCAGCTCAGGGGGGTACCAAAGCACAGATACGCAGTATTTT.

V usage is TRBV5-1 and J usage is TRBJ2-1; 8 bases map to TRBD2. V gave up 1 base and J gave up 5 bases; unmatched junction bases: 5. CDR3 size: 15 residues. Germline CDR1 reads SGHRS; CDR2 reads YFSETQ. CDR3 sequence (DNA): TGCGCCAGCAGCTTGTGGGCGGGGGGCGACAATGAGCAGTTCTTC. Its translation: CASSLWAGGDNEQFF.

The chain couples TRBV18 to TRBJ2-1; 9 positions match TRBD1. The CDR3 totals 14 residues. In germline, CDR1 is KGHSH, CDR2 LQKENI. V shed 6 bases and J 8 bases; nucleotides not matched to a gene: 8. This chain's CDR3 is CASSPLDRGDEQFF. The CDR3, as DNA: TGTGCCAGCTCCCCTTTGGACAGGGGAGATGAGCAGTTCTTC.

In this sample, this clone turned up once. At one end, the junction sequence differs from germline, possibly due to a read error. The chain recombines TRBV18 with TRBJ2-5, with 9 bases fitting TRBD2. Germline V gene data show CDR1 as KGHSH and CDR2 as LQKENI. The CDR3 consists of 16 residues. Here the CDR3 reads CASSPTASGEQEAQYF. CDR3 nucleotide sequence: TGTGCCAGCTCACCAACGGCTAGCGGGGAACAAGAGGCCCAGTACTTC.

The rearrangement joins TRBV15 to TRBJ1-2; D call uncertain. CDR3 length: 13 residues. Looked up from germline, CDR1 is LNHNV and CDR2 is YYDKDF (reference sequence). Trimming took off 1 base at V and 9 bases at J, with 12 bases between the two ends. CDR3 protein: CATSRVGENSYTF. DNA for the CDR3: TGTGCCACCAGCAGAGTCGGGGAAAATAGCTACACCTTC.

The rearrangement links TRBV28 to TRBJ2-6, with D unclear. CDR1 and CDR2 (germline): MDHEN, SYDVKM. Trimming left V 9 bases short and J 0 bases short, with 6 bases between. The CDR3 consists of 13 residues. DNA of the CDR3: TGTGCCAGTAAGAGCTCTGGGGCCAACGTCCTGACTTTC. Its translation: CASKSSGANVLTF. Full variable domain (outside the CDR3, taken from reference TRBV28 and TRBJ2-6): DVKVTQSSRYLVKRTGEKVFLECVQDMDHENMFWYRQDPGLGLRLIYFSYDVKMKEKGDIPEGYSVSREKKERFSLILESASTNQTSMYLCASKSSGANVLTFGAGSRLTVL.

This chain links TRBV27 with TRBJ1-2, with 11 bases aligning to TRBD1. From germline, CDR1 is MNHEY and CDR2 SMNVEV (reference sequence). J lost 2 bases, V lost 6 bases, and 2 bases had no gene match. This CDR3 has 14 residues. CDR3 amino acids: CASSRTGGNYGYTF. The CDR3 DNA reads TGTGCCAGCAGCCGGACAGGGGGCAACTATGGCTACACCTTC.

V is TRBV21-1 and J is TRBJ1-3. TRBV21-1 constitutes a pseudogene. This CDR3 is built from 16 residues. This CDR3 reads CASSKDKDKGGNTIYF. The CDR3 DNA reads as TGTGCCAGCAGCAAAGATAAGGATAAGGGTGGAAACACCATATATTTT.

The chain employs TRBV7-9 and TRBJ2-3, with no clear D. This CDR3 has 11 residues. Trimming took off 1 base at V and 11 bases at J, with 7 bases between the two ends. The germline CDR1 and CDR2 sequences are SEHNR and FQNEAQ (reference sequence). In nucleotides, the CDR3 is TGTGCCAGCAGCTTAGGTGAAAAGCAGTATTTT. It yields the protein CASSLGEKQYF.

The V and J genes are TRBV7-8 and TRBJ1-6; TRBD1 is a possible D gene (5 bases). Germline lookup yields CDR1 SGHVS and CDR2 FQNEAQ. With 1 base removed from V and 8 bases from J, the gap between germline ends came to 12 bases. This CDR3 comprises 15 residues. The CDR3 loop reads CASSLVGGVYSPLHF. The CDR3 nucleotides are TGTGCCAGCAGCTTAGTCGGGGGTGTCTATTCACCCCTCCACTTT. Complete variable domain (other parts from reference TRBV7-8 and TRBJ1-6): GAGVSQSPRYKVAKRGQDVALRCDPISGHVSLFWYQQALGQGPEFLTYFQNEAQLDKSGLPSDRFFAERPEGSVSTLKIQRTQQEDSAVYLCASSLVGGVYSPLHFGNGTRLTVT.

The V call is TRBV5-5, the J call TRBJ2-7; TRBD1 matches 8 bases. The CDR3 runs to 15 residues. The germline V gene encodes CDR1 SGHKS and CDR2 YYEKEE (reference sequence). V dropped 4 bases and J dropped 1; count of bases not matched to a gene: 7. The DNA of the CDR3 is TGTGCCAGCAGCCGGTTCGACAGGGGTTCCTACGAGCAGTACTTC. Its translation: CASSRFDRGSYEQYF.

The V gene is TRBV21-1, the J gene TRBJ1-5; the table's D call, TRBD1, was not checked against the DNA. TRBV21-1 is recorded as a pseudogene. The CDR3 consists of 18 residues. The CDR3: CASSKAPSDRACNQPQHF. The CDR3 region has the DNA TGTGCCAGCAGCAAAGCACCCTCGGACAGGGCCTGTAATCAGCCCCAGCATTTT.

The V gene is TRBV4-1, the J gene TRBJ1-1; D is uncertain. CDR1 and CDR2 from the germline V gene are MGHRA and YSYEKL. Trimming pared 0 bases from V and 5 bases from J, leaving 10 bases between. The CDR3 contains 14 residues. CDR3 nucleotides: TGCGCCAGCAGCCAAGATCCCCCTTGGACTGAAGCTTTCTTT. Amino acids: CASSQDPPWTEAFF.

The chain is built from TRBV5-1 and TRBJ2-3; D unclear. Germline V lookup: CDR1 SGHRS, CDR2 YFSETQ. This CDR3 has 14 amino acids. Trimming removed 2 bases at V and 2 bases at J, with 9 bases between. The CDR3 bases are TGCGCCAGCAGCTTACGGACCTACACAGATACGCAGTATTTT. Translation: CASSLRTYTDTQYF.

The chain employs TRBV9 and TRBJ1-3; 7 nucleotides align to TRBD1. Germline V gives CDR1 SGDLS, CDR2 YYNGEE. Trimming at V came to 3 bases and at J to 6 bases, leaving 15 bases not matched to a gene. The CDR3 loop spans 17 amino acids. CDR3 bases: TGTGCCAGCAGCGCAAAAAGACAGGGCGCCTCCTTAAACACCATATATTTT. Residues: CASSAKRQGASLNTIYF.

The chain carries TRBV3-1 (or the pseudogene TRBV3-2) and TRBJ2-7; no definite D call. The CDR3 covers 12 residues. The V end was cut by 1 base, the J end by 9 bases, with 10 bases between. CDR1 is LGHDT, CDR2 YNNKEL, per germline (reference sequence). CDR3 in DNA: TGTGCCAGCAGCCAAGTTCCGGGCTGGCAGTACTTC. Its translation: CASSQVPGWQYF.

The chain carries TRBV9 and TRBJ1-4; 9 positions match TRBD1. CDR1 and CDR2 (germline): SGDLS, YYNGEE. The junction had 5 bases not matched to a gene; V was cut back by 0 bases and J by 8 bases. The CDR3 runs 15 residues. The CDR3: CASSVGDRVWEKLFF. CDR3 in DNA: TGTGCCAGCAGCGTAGGGGACAGGGTTTGGGAAAAACTGTTTTTT.

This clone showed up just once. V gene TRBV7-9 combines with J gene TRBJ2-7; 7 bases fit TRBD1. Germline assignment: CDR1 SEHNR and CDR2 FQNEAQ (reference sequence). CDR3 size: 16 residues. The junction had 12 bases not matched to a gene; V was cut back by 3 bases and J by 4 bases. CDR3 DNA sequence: TGTGCCAGCAGCTTCTCATTCGGGACAGCTAGTTACGAGCAGTACTTC. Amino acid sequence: CASSFSFGTASYEQYF.

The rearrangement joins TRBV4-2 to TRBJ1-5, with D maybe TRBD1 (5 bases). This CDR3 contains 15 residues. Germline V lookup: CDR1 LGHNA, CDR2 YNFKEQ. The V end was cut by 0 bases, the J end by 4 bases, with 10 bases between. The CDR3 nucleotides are TGTGCCAGCAGCCAAGATGGCGGGGGGAATCAGCCCCAGCATTTT. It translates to CASSQDGGGNQPQHF.

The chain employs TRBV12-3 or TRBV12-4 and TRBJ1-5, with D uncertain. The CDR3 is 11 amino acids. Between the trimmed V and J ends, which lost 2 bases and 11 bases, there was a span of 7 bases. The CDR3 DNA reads TGTGCCAGCAGTTTAAGCGGGTCCCAGCATTTT. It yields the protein CASSLSGSQHF.

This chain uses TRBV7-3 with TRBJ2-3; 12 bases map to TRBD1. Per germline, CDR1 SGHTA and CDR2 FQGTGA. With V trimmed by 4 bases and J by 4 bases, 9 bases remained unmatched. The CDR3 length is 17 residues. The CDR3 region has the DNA TGTGCCAGCAGCTCGTCCCCCGGGACAGGGGGCGCAGATACGCAGTATTTT. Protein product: CASSSSPGTGGADTQYF.

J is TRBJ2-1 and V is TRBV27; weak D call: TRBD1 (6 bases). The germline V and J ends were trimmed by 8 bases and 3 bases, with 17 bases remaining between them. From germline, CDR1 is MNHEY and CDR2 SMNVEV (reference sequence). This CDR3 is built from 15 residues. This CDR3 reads CASSTVGQNYNEQFF. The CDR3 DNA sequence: TGTGCCAGCTCGACCGTCGGACAGAACTACAATGAGCAGTTCTTC.

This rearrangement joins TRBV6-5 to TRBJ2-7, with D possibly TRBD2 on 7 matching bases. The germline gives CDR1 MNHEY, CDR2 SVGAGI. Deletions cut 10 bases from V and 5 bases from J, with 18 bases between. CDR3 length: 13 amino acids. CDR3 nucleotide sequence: TGTGCCACCACCAGGGGCGGGGGTCACGAGCAGTACTTC. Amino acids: CATTRGGGHEQYF.